This is a list of T cell receptor beta chains from one sample in a study of metastatic and nonmetastatic thyroid tumors. MiXCR reprocessed the PCR reads for TCRdb. Of tens of thousands of clones in the sample, around 21% are singletons; the top ten hold around 16%. Input material: blood. These receptors were taken from a female donor with papillary thyroid cancer or a benign thyroid nodule (not recorded which). Some clones in this sample may be carry-over from other donors' samples. The conserved cysteine and the conserved F or W are not part of the CDR3 here.

length	J	V	CDR3
12	TRBJ2-3	TRBV20-1	SAKTSGMVDTQY
12	TRBJ2-1	TRBV9	ASNQGTRNNEQF
14	TRBJ1-1	TRBV11-2	ASSHHRGNQNTEAF
13	TRBJ1-2	TRBV27	ASSLKWTGGAGYT
14	TRBJ2-7	TRBV6-1	ASSVPSRASGYEQY
12	TRBJ2-7	TRBV2	ASRPRAGVFEQY
12	TRBJ2-3	TRBV16	ASSQRLGPDTQY
11	TRBJ2-1	TRBV5-5	ASSRGTYNEQF
12	TRBJ1-1	TRBV30	AWSRRGLVTEAF
13	TRBJ2-7	TRBV19	ASKGTTMGNYEQY
13	TRBJ1-1	TRBV2	ASSGRDRSHTEAL
13	TRBJ1-1	TRBV7-6	ASSFEGQANTEAF
8	TRBJ2-7	TRBV29-1	SVVTGEQY